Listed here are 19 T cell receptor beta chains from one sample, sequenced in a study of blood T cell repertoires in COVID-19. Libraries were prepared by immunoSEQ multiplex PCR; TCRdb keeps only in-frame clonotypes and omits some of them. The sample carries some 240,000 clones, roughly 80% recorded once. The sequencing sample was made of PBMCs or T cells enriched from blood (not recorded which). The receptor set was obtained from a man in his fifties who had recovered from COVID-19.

This CDR3 is CASSLSGNQPQHF. As DNA, the CDR3 is TGTGCCAGCAGCTTATCTGGCAATCAGCCCCAGCATTTT. This chain uses TRBV7-9 with TRBJ1-5; D ambiguous. CDR3 length: 13 amino acids. V gave up 2 bases and J gave up 2 bases, with 4 bases separating them. CDR1 and CDR2 (germline): SEHNR, FQNEAQ (reference sequence).

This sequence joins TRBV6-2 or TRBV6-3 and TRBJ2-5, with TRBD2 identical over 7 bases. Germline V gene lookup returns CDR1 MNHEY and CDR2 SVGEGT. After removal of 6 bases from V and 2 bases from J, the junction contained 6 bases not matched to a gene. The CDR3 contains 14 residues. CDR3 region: CASSIGEGQETQYF. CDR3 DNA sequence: TGTGCCAGCAGCATCGGGGAGGGACAAGAGACCCAGTACTTC.

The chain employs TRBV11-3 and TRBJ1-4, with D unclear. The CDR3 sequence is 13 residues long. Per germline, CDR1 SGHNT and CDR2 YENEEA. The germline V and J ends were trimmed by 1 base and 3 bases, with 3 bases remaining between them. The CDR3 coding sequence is TGTGCCAGCAGCTTAGCATCTAATGAAAAACTGTTTTTT. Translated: CASSLASNEKLFF.

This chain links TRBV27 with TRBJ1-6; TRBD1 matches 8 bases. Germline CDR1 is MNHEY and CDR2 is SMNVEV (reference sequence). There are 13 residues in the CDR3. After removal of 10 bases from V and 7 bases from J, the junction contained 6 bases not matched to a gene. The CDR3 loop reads CATGTGLNSPLHF. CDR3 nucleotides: TGTGCCACCGGGACAGGCCTCAATTCACCCCTCCACTTT.

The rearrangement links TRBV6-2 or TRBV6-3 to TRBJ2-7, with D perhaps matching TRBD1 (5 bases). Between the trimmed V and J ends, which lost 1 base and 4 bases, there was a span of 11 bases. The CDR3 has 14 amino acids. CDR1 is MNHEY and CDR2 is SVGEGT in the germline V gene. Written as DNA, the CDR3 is TGTGCCAGCAGTTACTATAATCAGGGTTACGAGCAGTACTTC. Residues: CASSYYNQGYEQYF.

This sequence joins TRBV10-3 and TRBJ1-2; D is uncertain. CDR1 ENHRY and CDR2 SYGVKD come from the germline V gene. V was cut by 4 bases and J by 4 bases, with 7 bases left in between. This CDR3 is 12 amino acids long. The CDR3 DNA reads TGTGCCATCAGTGCCAGTTTCTATGGCTACACCTTC. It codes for CAISASFYGYTF.

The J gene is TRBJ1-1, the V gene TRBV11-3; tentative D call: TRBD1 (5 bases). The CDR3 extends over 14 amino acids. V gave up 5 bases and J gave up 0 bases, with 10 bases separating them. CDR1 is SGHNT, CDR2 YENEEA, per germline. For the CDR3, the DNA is TGTGCCAGCAGCACACGGGGGATGAACACTGAAGCTTTCTTT. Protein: CASSTRGMNTEAFF.

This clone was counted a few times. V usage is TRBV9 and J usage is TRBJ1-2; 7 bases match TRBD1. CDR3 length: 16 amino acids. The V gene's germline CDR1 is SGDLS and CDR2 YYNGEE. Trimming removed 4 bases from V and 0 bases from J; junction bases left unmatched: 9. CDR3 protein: CASSPNTGQANYGYTF. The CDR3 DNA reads TGTGCCAGCAGCCCAAATACTGGACAGGCTAACTATGGCTACACCTTC.

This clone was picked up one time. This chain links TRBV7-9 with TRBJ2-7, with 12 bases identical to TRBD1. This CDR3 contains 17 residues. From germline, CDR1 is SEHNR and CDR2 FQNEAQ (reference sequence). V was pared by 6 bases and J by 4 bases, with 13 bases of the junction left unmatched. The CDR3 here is CASSFASGTGGRYEQYF. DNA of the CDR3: TGTGCCAGCAGTTTCGCTTCCGGGACAGGGGGCCGGTACGAGCAGTACTTC.

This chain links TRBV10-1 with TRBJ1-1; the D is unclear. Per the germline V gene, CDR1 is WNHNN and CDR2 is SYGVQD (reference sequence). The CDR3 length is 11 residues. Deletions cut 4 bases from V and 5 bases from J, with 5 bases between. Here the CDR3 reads CASSGETEAFF. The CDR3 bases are TGCGCCAGCAGTGGGGAGACTGAAGCTTTCTTT.

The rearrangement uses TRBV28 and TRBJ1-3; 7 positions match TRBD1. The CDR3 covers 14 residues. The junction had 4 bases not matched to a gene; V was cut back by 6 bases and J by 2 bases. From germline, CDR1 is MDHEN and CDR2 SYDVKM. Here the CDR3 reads CASRLTGTGNTIYF. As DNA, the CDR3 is TGTGCCAGCAGATTGACAGGGACTGGAAACACCATATATTTT.

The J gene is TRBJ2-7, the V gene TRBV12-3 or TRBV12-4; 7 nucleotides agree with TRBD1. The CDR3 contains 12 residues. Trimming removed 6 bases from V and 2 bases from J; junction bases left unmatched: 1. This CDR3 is CASRGTAYEQYF. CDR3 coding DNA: TGTGCCAGCAGGGGGACAGCCTACGAGCAGTACTTC.

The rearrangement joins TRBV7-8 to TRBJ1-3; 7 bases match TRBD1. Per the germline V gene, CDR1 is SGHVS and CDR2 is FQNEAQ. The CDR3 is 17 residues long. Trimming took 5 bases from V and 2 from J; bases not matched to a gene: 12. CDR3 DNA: TGTGCCAGCAGCCCCGGACAGTTTCAGGGGGCTGGAAACACCATATATTTT. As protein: CASSPGQFQGAGNTIYF.

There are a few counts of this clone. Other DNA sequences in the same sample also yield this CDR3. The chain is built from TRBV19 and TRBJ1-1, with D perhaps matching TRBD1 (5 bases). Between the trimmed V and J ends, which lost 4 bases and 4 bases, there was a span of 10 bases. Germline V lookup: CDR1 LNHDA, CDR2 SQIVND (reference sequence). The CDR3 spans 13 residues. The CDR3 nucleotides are TGTGCCAGTAGTACCCAGGGAGGCACTGAAGCTTTCTTT. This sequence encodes CASSTQGGTEAFF.

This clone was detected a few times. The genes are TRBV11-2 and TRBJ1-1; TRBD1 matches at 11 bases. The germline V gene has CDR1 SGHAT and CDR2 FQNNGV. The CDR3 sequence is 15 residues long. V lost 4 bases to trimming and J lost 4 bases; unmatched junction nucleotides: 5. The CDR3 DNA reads TGTGCCAGCAGCTACGGACAGGGGGCACCCACTGAAGCTTTCTTT. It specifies CASSYGQGAPTEAFF.

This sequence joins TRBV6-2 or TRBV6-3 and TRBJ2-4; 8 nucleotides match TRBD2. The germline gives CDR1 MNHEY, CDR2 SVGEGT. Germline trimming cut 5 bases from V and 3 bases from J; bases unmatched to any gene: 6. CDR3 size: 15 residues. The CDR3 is CASSNLGRDKNIQYF. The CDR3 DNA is TGTGCCAGCAGTAATCTCGGGAGGGACAAAAACATTCAGTACTTC.

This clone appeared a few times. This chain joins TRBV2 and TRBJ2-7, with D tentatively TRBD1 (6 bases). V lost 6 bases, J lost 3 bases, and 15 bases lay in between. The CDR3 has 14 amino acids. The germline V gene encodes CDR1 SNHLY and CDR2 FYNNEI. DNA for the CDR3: TGTGCCAGCAGATTCCGGGACATTCTCTACGAGCAGTACTTC. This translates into CASRFRDILYEQYF.

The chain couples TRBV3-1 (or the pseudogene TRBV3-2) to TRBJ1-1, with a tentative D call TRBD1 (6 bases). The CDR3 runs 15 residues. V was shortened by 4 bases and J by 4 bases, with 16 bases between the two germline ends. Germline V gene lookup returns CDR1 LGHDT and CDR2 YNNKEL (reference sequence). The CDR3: CASSRLDSHPTEAFF. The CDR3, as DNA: TGTGCCAGCAGCCGATTGGACAGCCACCCCACTGAAGCTTTCTTT.

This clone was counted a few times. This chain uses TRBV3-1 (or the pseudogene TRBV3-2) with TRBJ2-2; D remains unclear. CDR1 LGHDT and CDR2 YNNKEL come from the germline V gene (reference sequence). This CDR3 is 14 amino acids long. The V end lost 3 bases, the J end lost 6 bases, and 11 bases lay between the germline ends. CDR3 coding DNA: TGTGCCAGCAGCCACGACTCGATTGCCGGGGAGCTGTTTTTT. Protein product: CASSHDSIAGELFF.